This TCR beta chain was sequenced in a study of blood T cell repertoires in COVID-19. As for the study in general: Donors in the United States, Italy and Spain gave samples during acute or convalescent COVID-19.

The CDR3 runs to 15 residues. The V end lost 3 bases, the J end lost 0 bases, and 12 bases lay between the germline ends. Per the germline V gene, CDR1 is MNHEY and CDR2 is SMNVEV (reference sequence). In the authors' workflow: Reference gene primers were amplified, and this amplification served to estimate nucleated cell counts. The table came from immunoSEQ multiplex PCR; TCRdb's copy has only in-frame clones and leaves some out. D and trimming come from the DNA, and the V and J calls and clone size come from that table. The table shows under 200,000 clones, with roughly 84% occurring only once. The chain recombines TRBV27 with TRBJ2-7, with a tentative D call TRBD1 (5 bases). The sample was peripheral blood. This TCR came from a man aged 18 to 30 with active or convalescent COVID-19. CDR3 bases: TGTGCCAGCAGTTTTTGGGCAGGGTCCTCCTACGAGCAGTACTTC. It encodes CASSFWAGSSYEQYF.